The rows below give T cell receptor beta chains drawn from one sample of a study of shared clonotypes between healthy human individuals. Using immunoSEQ multiplex PCR, the repertoire was profiled, and TCRdb retains in-frame clones only, with some absent. This table has about 820,000 clones, about 91% appearing once. The sample taken for sequencing was naive CD8+ T cells sorted from blood. All receptors derive from a man younger than 40 in good health. The CDR3 runs from the conserved cysteine through the conserved F or W. A D gene is named only where the DNA matches it firmly. Some rows have no size entry. The others give once, few or many, or a class for an expanded clone.

j_gene: TRBJ1-2; v_gene: TRBV5-5; d_gene: NA; abundance: NA; CDR3aa: CASIEDTGRGGYTF; CDR3nt: TGTGCCAGCATCGAGGACACTGGACGAGGAGGCTACACCTTC
j_gene: TRBJ2-2; v_gene: TRBV28; d_gene: TRBD2; abundance: NA; CDR3aa: CASLRLAGENTGELFF; CDR3nt: TGTGCCAGCCTGCGACTAGCGGGAGAGAACACCGGGGAGCTGTTTTTT
j_gene: TRBJ2-7; v_gene: TRBV5-1; d_gene: NA; abundance: NA; CDR3aa: CASSLAPRYEQYF; CDR3nt: TGCGCCAGCAGCTTGGCTCCTCGCTACGAGCAGTACTTC
j_gene: TRBJ2-3; v_gene: TRBV5-4; d_gene: NA; abundance: NA; CDR3aa: CASSSPGASTDTQYF; CDR3nt: TGTGCCAGCAGCTCCCCCGGGGCCAGCACAGATACGCAGTATTTT
j_gene: TRBJ1-5; v_gene: TRBV5-6; d_gene: NA; abundance: NA; CDR3aa: CASSLAQGLGQPQHF; CDR3nt: TGTGCCAGCAGCTTGGCCCAGGGTTTAGGCCAGCCCCAGCATTTT
j_gene: TRBJ1-5; v_gene: TRBV19; d_gene: NA; abundance: NA; CDR3aa: CASSMTVSPNQPQHF; CDR3nt: TGTGCCAGTTCAATGACAGTCAGCCCCAATCAGCCCCAGCATTTT
j_gene: TRBJ2-7; v_gene: TRBV15; d_gene: NA; abundance: once; CDR3aa: CATSREGVRTTGEQYF; CDR3nt: TGTGCCACCAGCAGAGAGGGGGTCAGGACTACAGGCGAGCAGTACTTC
j_gene: TRBJ1-2; v_gene: TRBV2; d_gene: NA; abundance: NA; CDR3aa: CASGVPTRPTNYGYTF; CDR3nt: TGTGCCAGCGGCGTCCCCACTAGACCCACCAACTATGGCTACACCTTC
j_gene: TRBJ2-7; v_gene: TRBV7-6; d_gene: NA; abundance: NA; CDR3aa: CASSLAVGTEEQYF; CDR3nt: TGTGCCAGCAGCTTAGCAGTAGGAACGGAAGAGCAGTACTTC
j_gene: TRBJ2-2; v_gene: TRBV4-1; d_gene: NA; abundance: once; CDR3aa: CASRPPNTGELFF; CDR3nt: TGCGCCAGTCGCCCTCCGAACACCGGGGAGCTGTTTTTT
j_gene: TRBJ2-3; v_gene: TRBV11-2; d_gene: TRBD2; abundance: NA; CDR3aa: CASSLALSGGVADTQYF; CDR3nt: TGTGCCAGCAGCTTAGCCTTAAGCGGGGGGGTGGCAGATACGCAGTATTTT
j_gene: TRBJ2-7; v_gene: TRBV29-1; d_gene: TRBD1; abundance: NA; CDR3aa: CSVEKGQGNEQYF; CDR3nt: TGCAGCGTAGAAAAGGGACAGGGCAACGAGCAGTACTTC
j_gene: TRBJ2-7; v_gene: TRBV11-2; d_gene: NA; abundance: once; CDR3aa: CASSRMTVVHEQYF; CDR3nt: TGTGCCAGCAGCCGAATGACAGTAGTCCACGAGCAGTACTTC
j_gene: TRBJ2-1; v_gene: TRBV18; d_gene: NA; abundance: once; CDR3aa: CASSPRVGEQFF; CDR3nt: TGTGCCAGCTCACCAAGAGTCGGTGAGCAGTTCTTC
j_gene: TRBJ1-1; v_gene: TRBV14; d_gene: NA; abundance: once; CDR3aa: CASSPPKGGITEAFF; CDR3nt: TGTGCCAGCAGCCCTCCCAAGGGGGGGATCACTGAAGCTTTCTTT
j_gene: TRBJ1-5; v_gene: TRBV15; d_gene: NA; abundance: NA; CDR3aa: CATSRVQEGQPQHF; CDR3nt: TGTGCCACCAGCAGAGTACAGGAGGGCCAGCCCCAGCATTTT
j_gene: TRBJ2-1; v_gene: TRBV18; d_gene: NA; abundance: NA; CDR3aa: CASSPPLDYNEQFF; CDR3nt: TGTGCCAGCTCACCACCTCTAGACTACAATGAGCAGTTCTTC
j_gene: TRBJ2-7; v_gene: TRBV11-2; d_gene: NA; abundance: once; CDR3aa: CASSLGGAVSSYYEQYF; CDR3nt: TGTGCCAGCAGCTTGGGCGGGGCAGTGAGTTCCTACTACGAGCAGTACTTC
j_gene: TRBJ2-7; v_gene: TRBV4-3; d_gene: NA; abundance: NA; CDR3aa: CASSQGVAVAYEQYF; CDR3nt: TGCGCCAGCAGCCAAGGGGTAGCGGTTGCCTACGAGCAGTACTTC
j_gene: TRBJ2-7; v_gene: TRBV29-1; d_gene: TRBD1; abundance: NA; CDR3aa: CSAGRTGQGDYEQYF; CDR3nt: TGCAGCGCAGGGCGCACGGGACAGGGAGACTACGAGCAGTACTTC
j_gene: TRBJ2-1; v_gene: TRBV18; d_gene: TRBD1; abundance: NA; CDR3aa: CASSETGGNYNEQFF; CDR3nt: TGTGCCAGCTCAGAAACAGGGGGCAACTACAATGAGCAGTTCTTC
j_gene: TRBJ1-5; v_gene: TRBV28; d_gene: NA; abundance: NA; CDR3aa: CASSFSGADGQPQHF; CDR3nt: TGTGCCAGCAGTTTTTCCGGGGCAGACGGTCAGCCCCAGCATTTT
j_gene: TRBJ2-3; v_gene: TRBV5-1; d_gene: NA; abundance: NA; CDR3aa: CASSLQQGPSTDTQYF; CDR3nt: TGCGCCAGCAGCTTACAACAGGGACCTAGCACAGATACGCAGTATTTT
j_gene: TRBJ1-5; v_gene: TRBV6-4; d_gene: NA; abundance: many; CDR3aa: CASSFHPGPYSNQPQHF; CDR3nt: TGTGCCAGCAGTTTTCATCCGGGACCCTATAGCAATCAGCCCCAGCATTTT